These 14 T cell receptor beta chains were sequenced from one sample in a study of blood T cell repertoires in COVID-19. Profiled with immunoSEQ multiplex PCR; TCRdb holds only in-frame clones, not every one. The sample records tens of thousands of clones, around 90% being singletons. Specimen: peripheral blood. Every receptor here comes from a woman in her sixties with active COVID-19.

The chain employs TRBV18 and TRBJ2-7, with a tentative D call TRBD2 (6 bases). This CDR3 has 16 amino acids. V lost 3 bases and J 6 bases, leaving 21 bases between the germline ends. CDR1 and CDR2 (germline): KGHSH, LQKENI. The CDR3 spells CASSPFGGTPLSEQYF. The CDR3, as DNA: TGTGCCAGCTCACCCTTCGGCGGGACCCCACTCAGCGAGCAGTACTTC.

This clone was seen more than once but under ten times. The chain uses TRBV7-3 and TRBJ2-1; TRBD1 matches at 8 bases. Germline assignment: CDR1 SGHTA and CDR2 FQGTGA. The CDR3 totals 15 residues. V gave up 3 bases and J gave up 4 bases; unmatched junction bases: 5. CDR3 sequence (DNA): TGTGCCAGCAGCTTTGGACAGGGAGATTACAATGAGCAGTTCTTC. Amino acids: CASSFGQGDYNEQFF.

The rearrangement links TRBV30 to TRBJ2-7, with a possible D match to TRBD2 (5 bases). Germline V gene lookup returns CDR1 GTSNPN and CDR2 SVGIG (reference sequence). The CDR3 is made up of 12 amino acids. Trimming cost V 5 bases and J 3 bases, with 11 bases left between them. This chain's CDR3 is CAWAPGNYEQYF. The CDR3 nucleotides read TGTGCCTGGGCTCCGGGAAACTACGAGCAGTACTTC.

The genes are TRBV7-9 and TRBJ2-3; 10 nucleotides align to TRBD2. This CDR3 region has 14 residues. Germline CDR1 and CDR2: SEHNR and FQNEAQ (reference sequence). The trim removed 5 bases at V and 3 bases at J, leaving 2 bases unmatched. The CDR3: CASSPSGRTDTQYF. The CDR3 DNA reads TGTGCCAGCAGCCCTAGCGGGAGAACAGATACGCAGTATTTT.

CDR3 coding DNA: TGCGCCAGCGGACAGGGGAGCACTGAAGCTTTCTTT. Its protein is CASGQGSTEAFF. The J gene is TRBJ1-1, the V gene TRBV5-1; 9 positions agree with TRBD1. The CDR3 sequence is 12 residues long. CDR1 and CDR2 (germline): SGHRS, YFSETQ. J lost 4 bases, V lost 7 bases, and 2 bases had no gene match.

The gene calls are TRBV3-1 (or the pseudogene TRBV3-2) and TRBJ2-6; 9 bases match TRBD1. Germline CDR1 LGHDT, CDR2 YNNKEL (reference sequence). V was pared by 0 bases and J by 0 bases, with 9 bases of the junction left unmatched. CDR3 length: 20 amino acids. Here the CDR3 DNA reads TGTGCCAGCAGCCAAGATTCCCCAGGACAGGGGAGCTCTGGGGCCAACGTCCTGACTTTC. This gives the protein CASSQDSPGQGSSGANVLTF.

The V and J genes are TRBV2 and TRBJ1-6; no reliable D call. Germline V lookup: CDR1 SNHLY, CDR2 FYNNEI. The V and J ends lost 7 bases and 13 bases respectively, with 14 bases between them. The CDR3 extends over 12 amino acids. CDR3 region: CASIGVESPLHF. Written as DNA, the CDR3 is TGTGCCAGCATCGGGGTAGAGTCTCCCCTCCACTTT.

This clone was picked up a small number of times. V gene TRBV5-4 combines with J gene TRBJ1-4, with TRBD1 identical over 7 bases. This CDR3 comprises 13 residues. V shed 4 bases, J shed 10 bases, and the junction held 7 bases outside the gene matches. The V gene's germline CDR1 is SGHNT and CDR2 YYREEE (reference sequence). CDR3 DNA: TGTGCCAGCAGCCCCCGACAGGGAAGAAAACTGTTTTTT. Translation: CASSPRQGRKLFF.

V usage is TRBV18 and J usage is TRBJ2-7; D is unclear. The CDR3 is made up of 11 amino acids. The ends were cut back, 6 bases at V and 5 bases at J, with 8 bases in the middle. The V gene's germline CDR1 is KGHSH and CDR2 LQKENI. This CDR3 is CASSGPHEQYF. The CDR3 DNA is TGTGCCAGCTCCGGTCCCCACGAGCAGTACTTC.

This clone came up a few times. The rearrangement joins TRBV10-3 to TRBJ2-1; D uncertain. Germline V CDR1 and CDR2: ENHRY, SYGVKD. The CDR3 has 12 residues. V was clipped by 6 bases and J by 0 bases, with 3 bases between them. In nucleotides, the CDR3 is TGTGCCATCAGGAGCTCCTACAATGAGCAGTTCTTC. This gives the protein CAIRSSYNEQFF.

This chain links TRBV2 with TRBJ2-5; 9 bases agree with TRBD2. V gave up 10 bases and J gave up 2 bases; unmatched junction bases: 8. Germline CDR1 reads SNHLY; CDR2 reads FYNNEI. CDR3 length: 14 residues. The CDR3 is CATVGLARQETQYF. The CDR3 DNA is TGTGCCACCGTAGGACTAGCGAGGCAAGAGACCCAGTACTTC. The full variable domain, rest sourced from reference TRBV2 and TRBJ2-5, is EPEVTQTPSHQVTQMGQEVILRCVPISNHLYFYWYRQILGQKVEFLVSFYNNEISEKSEIFDDQFSVERPDGSNFTLKIRSTKLEDSAMYFCATVGLARQETQYFGPGTRLLVL.

In this sample, this clone turned up once. J is TRBJ1-6 and V is TRBV4-1; D is possibly TRBD1 (5 bases). This CDR3 comprises 16 residues. Trimming pared 1 base from V and 5 bases from J, leaving 12 bases between. Germline CDR1 MGHRA, CDR2 YSYEKL. CDR3 in amino acids: CASSQVEGRNNSPLHF. CDR3 DNA: TGCGCCAGCAGCCAAGTAGAGGGGAGGAATAATTCACCCCTCCACTTT.

This chain joins TRBV5-6 and TRBJ1-2; D is perhaps TRBD1 (5 bases). CDR3 length: 15 amino acids. The V gene lost 0 bases and the J gene lost 0 bases, with 9 bases spanning the gap. Germline CDR1 SGHDT, CDR2 YYEEEE. The CDR3 sequence is CASSLGDRANYGYTF. CDR3 nucleotide sequence: TGTGCCAGCAGCTTGGGTGACAGAGCTAACTATGGCTACACCTTC.

This rearrangement joins TRBV24-1 to TRBJ2-2; 8 bases are shared with TRBD1. The CDR3 runs 15 residues. The V gene's germline CDR1 is KGHDR and CDR2 SFDVKD. The V and J ends lost 4 bases and 6 bases, in that order; junction bases with no gene match: 6. The CDR3 DNA is TGTGCCACCAGTGACGACAGGGGAGTGCCCGGGGAGCTGTTTTTT. It translates to CATSDDRGVPGELFF.